This section outlines one TCR beta chain sequence together with its context. Its antigen remains unidentified. The time point was: roughly 10-day in vitro stimulation with candidate neoantigen peptide 2. Cells were stimulated 10 to 11 days with each of roughly seven ELISpot-reactive neoantigens. The CDR3 has 15 amino acids. The junction had 5 bases not matched to a gene; V was cut back by 6 bases and J by 0 bases. Looked up from germline, CDR1 is LNHDA and CDR2 is SQIVND (reference sequence). This record comes from a study of PD-1 blockade in mismatch repair-deficient tumors. General study findings and limits: All three positive peptides came from frameshift mutations, yielding roughly 130 blood TCRs. Tumor-resident clones, often undetectable pretreatment in blood, expanded then contracted after pembrolizumab.

Assay: immunoSEQ multiplex PCR; the TCRdb copy retains only in-frame clones and omits some. The sample comprises about 9,800 clones, more than 75% of which are singletons, and around 20% rests with the top ten. The clonotype was recovered from an adult with mismatch repair-deficient cancer. Here the sequenced sample was cells cultured in vitro, taken from a patient treated with pembrolizumab. The rearrangement joins TRBV19 to TRBJ2-1, with 7 bases matching TRBD2. The CDR3 nucleotides are TGTGCCAGTAGCCCAGCGGGAAGCTCCTACAATGAGCAGTTCTTC. This gives the protein CASSPAGSSYNEQFF.